The 8 T cell receptor beta chains listed next were all sequenced from one sample in a study of blood T cell repertoires in COVID-19. TCRdb's copy holds only in-frame clones and misses some; the assay was immunoSEQ multiplex PCR. The sample shows some 250,000 clones, about 89% of them seen only once. The specimen was PBMCs or T cells enriched from blood (not recorded which). The receptors shown here come from a man aged 40-50 years who had recovered from COVID-19.

This rearrangement joins TRBV2 to TRBJ2-7; D unclear. Germline V gene lookup returns CDR1 SNHLY and CDR2 FYNNEI. Trimming left V 2 bases short and J 0 bases short, with 5 bases between. The CDR3 length is 13 residues. The CDR3 DNA is TGTGCCAGCAGTGAAAACAACTCCTACGAGCAGTACTTC. Translated, it gives CASSENNSYEQYF.

This sequence joins TRBV28 and TRBJ2-5; a possible D gene is TRBD1 (6 bases). With 2 bases removed from V and 0 bases from J, the gap between germline ends came to 10 bases. This CDR3 region has 15 residues. Germline assignment: CDR1 MDHEN and CDR2 SYDVKM. As DNA, the CDR3 is TGTGCCAGCAGTTTAAGCTGGACAGACCAAGAGACCCAGTACTTC. It is translated as CASSLSWTDQETQYF.

This chain connects TRBV14 to TRBJ1-6, with unresolved D. Germline CDR1 is SGHDN and CDR2 is FVKESK. V dropped 9 bases and J dropped 4 bases, with 13 bases sitting between them. The CDR3 totals 14 residues. The CDR3 DNA sequence: TGTGCCAGTAACCCAGGCGGGTATAATTCACCCCTCCACTTT. Its protein is CASNPGGYNSPLHF.

The chain employs TRBV4-1 and TRBJ1-2; TRBD1 matches 7 bases. This CDR3 has 17 residues. CDR1 is MGHRA, CDR2 YSYEKL, per germline. The ends lost 0 bases at V and 6 bases at J; junction bases unmatched: 13. The chain's CDR3 is CASSQDVTGSWSNGYTF. The CDR3 nucleotides read TGCGCCAGCAGCCAAGATGTGACAGGGAGTTGGAGTAATGGCTACACCTTC.

The chain recombines TRBV7-2 with TRBJ1-2; D unclear. The V and J ends lost 1 base and 1 base respectively, with 4 bases between them. This CDR3 has 13 residues. Germline V lookup: CDR1 SGHTA, CDR2 FQGNSA. The CDR3 protein is CASSLDNNYGYTF. The CDR3 DNA is TGTGCCAGCAGCTTAGACAATAACTATGGCTACACCTTC.

The V call is TRBV5-5, the J call TRBJ2-7; TRBD1 aligns across 8 bases. Germline CDR1 reads SGHKS; CDR2 reads YYEKEE (reference sequence). The CDR3 has 15 amino acids. The trim removed 0 bases at V and 3 bases at J, leaving 5 bases unmatched. CDR3 sequence (DNA): TGTGCCAGCAGCTTGGGGGGGACAGGCGGCTACGAGCAGTACTTC. It yields the protein CASSLGGTGGYEQYF.

Notes on this clone: Its ends do not fully match the called genes, so a read error is possible. The rearrangement joins TRBV19 to TRBJ2-1; D not resolved. The CDR3 sequence is 13 residues long. CDR1 is LNHDA, CDR2 SQIVND, per germline (reference sequence). The CDR3 DNA reads TGTGCCAGTAGTATCCTCGAGGATAGAGAGCGGTTCTTC. As protein: CASSILEDRERFF.

This chain joins TRBV13 and TRBJ1-4; 7 bases line up with TRBD1. With V trimmed by 2 bases and J by 7 bases, 4 bases remained unmatched. In germline, CDR1 is PRHDT, CDR2 FYEKMQ (reference sequence). The CDR3 totals 14 residues. The CDR3 protein is CASSLRQGGEKLFF. The CDR3 nucleotides are TGTGCCAGCAGCTTAAGACAGGGCGGTGAAAAACTGTTTTTT.